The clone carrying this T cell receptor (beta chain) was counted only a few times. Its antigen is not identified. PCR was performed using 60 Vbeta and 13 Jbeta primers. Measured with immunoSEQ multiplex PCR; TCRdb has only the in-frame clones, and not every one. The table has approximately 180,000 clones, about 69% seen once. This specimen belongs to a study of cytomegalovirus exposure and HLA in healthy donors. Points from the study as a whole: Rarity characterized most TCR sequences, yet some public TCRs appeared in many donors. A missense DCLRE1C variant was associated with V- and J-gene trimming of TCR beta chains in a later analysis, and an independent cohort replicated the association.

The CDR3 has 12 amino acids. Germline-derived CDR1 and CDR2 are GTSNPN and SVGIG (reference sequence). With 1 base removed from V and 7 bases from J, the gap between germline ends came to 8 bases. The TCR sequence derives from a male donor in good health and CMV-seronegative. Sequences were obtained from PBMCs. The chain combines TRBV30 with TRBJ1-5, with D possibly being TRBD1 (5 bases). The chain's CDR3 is CAWSAKGQPQHF. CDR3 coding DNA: TGTGCCTGGAGTGCTAAGGGGCAGCCCCAGCATTTT.